Shown below are 8 T cell receptor beta chains from a single sample sequenced in a study of T cell changes during pregnancy in multiple sclerosis. This table comes from immunoSEQ multiplex PCR, and its TCRdb copy is limited to in-frame clones, with some not included. The sample lists around 32,000 clones, roughly nine tenths seen once, with 11% in the top ten. This sample comprised CD8+ T cells from peripheral blood mononuclear cells, obtained in the third trimester of pregnancy. The source of these receptors is a female donor with multiple sclerosis, enrolled in a pregnancy study.

This clone has only one observation. The rearrangement links TRBV6-1 to TRBJ1-1; TRBD1 agrees at 7 bases. The junction had 2 bases not matched to a gene; V was cut back by 6 bases and J by 1 base. Germline V gene lookup returns CDR1 MNHNS and CDR2 SASEGT. This CDR3 comprises 13 residues. The CDR3 DNA is TGTGCCAGCAGAGGGACAGCGAACACTGAAGCTTTCTTT. Protein: CASRGTANTEAFF.

The chain's CDR3 is CASSLVARPYEQYF. Here the CDR3 DNA reads TGTGCCAGTTCCTTGGTGGCCAGGCCCTACGAGCAGTACTTC. The rearrangement joins TRBV19 to TRBJ2-7; no clear D gene. V was cut by 8 bases and J by 2 bases, with 16 bases left in between. Germline V gene lookup returns CDR1 LNHDA and CDR2 SQIVND (reference sequence). This CDR3 has 14 residues.

This chain uses TRBV9 with TRBJ2-7; weak D call: TRBD2 (7 bases). Looked up from germline, CDR1 is SGDLS and CDR2 is YYNGEE. This CDR3 is built from 14 residues. V shed 0 bases and J shed 5 bases, with 12 bases lying between them. The CDR3 coding sequence is TGTGCCAGCAGCGTAGGAGGGGGGGAAAACGAGCAGTACTTC. Its translation is CASSVGGGENEQYF.

The chain combines TRBV27 with TRBJ2-1, with TRBD2 identical over 14 bases. V trimming: 6 bases; J trimming: 8 bases; junction bases outside the gene matches: 9. This CDR3 spans 16 amino acids. Germline CDR1 is MNHEY and CDR2 is SMNVEV (reference sequence). The CDR3 DNA is TGTGCCAGCAGCAAGGGACTAGCGGGAGATGGGTATGAGCAGTTCTTC. Translated, it gives CASSKGLAGDGYEQFF.

The rearrangement links TRBV9 to TRBJ1-2; 8 positions agree with TRBD1. CDR1 is SGDLS, CDR2 YYNGEE, per germline. The CDR3 is made up of 14 amino acids. Trimming at V came to 1 base and at J to 8 bases, leaving 7 bases not matched to a gene. The DNA of the CDR3 is TGTGCCAGCAGCGTATCAGGGGGCGCGTTGGGCTACACCTTC. This codes for CASSVSGGALGYTF.

V is TRBV5-5 and J is TRBJ1-4, with D perhaps TRBD1 (6 bases). The CDR3 runs 14 residues. Germline assignment: CDR1 SGHKS and CDR2 YYEKEE (reference sequence). V gave up 3 bases and J gave up 4 bases, with 10 bases separating them. CDR3 DNA: TGTGCCAGCAGCTCCGGACAGCTTAATGAAAAACTGTTTTTT. It is translated as CASSSGQLNEKLFF.

The rearrangement joins TRBV5-1 to TRBJ2-6, with D possibly matching TRBD1 (6 bases). This CDR3 spans 17 amino acids. Germline assignment: CDR1 SGHRS and CDR2 YFSETQ. V was shortened by 0 bases and J by 6 bases, with 16 bases between the two germline ends. For the CDR3, the DNA is TGCGCCAGCAGCTTGGCGGGACCACAGGGTACGGCCAACGTCCTGACTTTC. Its protein product is CASSLAGPQGTANVLTF. Full variable domain (missing parts from reference TRBV5-1 and TRBJ2-6): KAGVTQTPRYLIKTRGQQVTLSCSPISGHRSVSWYQQTPGQGLQFLFEYFSETQRNKGNFPGRFSGRQFSNSRSEMNVSTLELGDSALYLCASSLAGPQGTANVLTFGAGSRLTVL.

The CDR3 region has the DNA TGTGCCAGCAGTTTACGCGGGGTGAACACTGAAGCTTTCTTT. It yields the protein CASSLRGVNTEAFF. The chain links TRBV28 to TRBJ1-1, with D unresolved. The CDR3 spans 14 residues. CDR1 is MDHEN, CDR2 SYDVKM, per germline. V lost 2 bases and J lost 0, with 7 bases in between. Looking up the rest from reference TRBV28 and TRBJ1-1 gives the full variable domain: DVKVTQSSRYLVKRTGEKVFLECVQDMDHENMFWYRQDPGLGLRLIYFSYDVKMKEKGDIPEGYSVSREKKERFSLILESASTNQTSMYLCASSLRGVNTEAFFGQGTRLTVV.